One sample yielded the 31 T cell receptor beta chains listed below, sequenced in a study of T cell responses to AZD1222 COVID-19 vaccine. Sequencing used immunoSEQ multiplex PCR; TCRdb keeps in-frame clones, though not all of them. The sample consists of some 150,000 clones, 88% of them appearing once. Sequencing used peripheral blood, obtained 28 days after the second AZD1222 dose. The receptors shown here come from an adult who received the AZD1222 COVID-19 vaccine.

This chain connects TRBV7-3 to TRBJ2-3; 7 bases agree with TRBD2. The CDR3 runs to 13 residues. Trimming took 5 bases from V and 9 from J; bases not matched to a gene: 8. The germline V gene has CDR1 SGHTA and CDR2 FQGTGA. The CDR3 DNA reads as TGTGCCAGCAGCACATCTAGCGGAGGGACGCAGTATTTT. This translates into CASSTSSGGTQYF.

This clone occurred once. J is TRBJ2-1 and V is TRBV5-6; D might be TRBD1 or TRBD2, each matching 6 bases. The CDR3 has 15 residues. CDR1 and CDR2 (germline): SGHDT, YYEEEE. V was shortened by 0 bases and J by 7 bases, with 14 bases between the two germline ends. CDR3 DNA sequence: TGTGCCAGCAGCTTGGCGGGGGCTTTGATAAATGAGCAGTTCTTC. Amino acid sequence: CASSLAGALINEQFF. The entire variable domain, with the rest obtained from reference TRBV5-6 and TRBJ2-1, is as follows: DAGVTQSPTHLIKTRGQQVTLRCSPKSGHDTVSWYQQALGQGPQFIFQYYEEEERQRGNFPDRFSGHQFPNYSSELNVNALLLGDSALYLCASSLAGALINEQFFGPGTRLTVL.

The CDR3: CASSLHTREWNTEAFF. The DNA of the CDR3 is TGTGCCAGCAGCTTACACACGCGGGAATGGAACACTGAAGCTTTCTTT. J is TRBJ1-1 and V is TRBV7-8; D uncertain. The CDR3 has 16 amino acids. Germline V CDR1 and CDR2: SGHVS, FQNEAQ. V was clipped by 2 bases and J by 1 base, with 14 bases between them.

V and J are TRBV28 and TRBJ1-5; weak D call: TRBD1 (5 bases). From germline, CDR1 is MDHEN and CDR2 SYDVKM. Trimming left V 7 bases short and J 7 bases short, with 23 bases between. The CDR3 covers 16 residues. The DNA for the CDR3 is TGTGCCAGCACGCGCCCCGACCTTAGGGGTCGGCAGCCCCAGCATTTT. Protein sequence: CASTRPDLRGRQPQHF.

The chain links TRBV6-1 to TRBJ1-5; a possible D gene is TRBD1 (5 bases). The length of the CDR3 is 14 residues. From germline, CDR1 is MNHNS and CDR2 SASEGT. The ends were cut back, 1 base at V and 4 bases at J, with 8 bases in the middle. DNA of the CDR3: TGTGCCAGCAGTGAAGGGACACGGAATCAGCCCCAGCATTTT. As protein: CASSEGTRNQPQHF.

This rearrangement joins TRBV3-1 (or the pseudogene TRBV3-2) to TRBJ1-2; no firm D call. Germline V gene lookup returns CDR1 LGHDT and CDR2 YNNKEL (reference sequence). V lost 2 bases and J lost 4, with 14 bases in between. This CDR3 region has 15 residues. CDR3 residues: CASSQSPTLVYGYTF. The CDR3 bases are TGTGCCAGCAGCCAATCCCCAACCCTTGTCTATGGCTACACCTTC.

The rearrangement uses TRBV4-2 and TRBJ2-3, with TRBD2 as a possible D gene (6 bases). V was cut by 1 base and J by 3 bases, with 11 bases left in between. The germline V gene has CDR1 LGHNA and CDR2 YNFKEQ. This CDR3 has 15 residues. In DNA, the CDR3 is TGTGCCAGCAGCCAAGGCGCCAGCGGGACAGATACGCAGTATTTT. It specifies CASSQGASGTDTQYF.

The CDR3 sequence is CAWSVERAGTASYTF. In DNA, the CDR3 is TGTGCCTGGAGTGTAGAGCGAGCCGGGACAGCTAGCTACACCTTC. The rearrangement uses TRBV30 and TRBJ1-2, with 7 bases fitting TRBD1. V shed 0 bases, J shed 9 bases, and the junction held 13 bases outside the gene matches. The CDR3 is 15 amino acids. Per germline, CDR1 GTSNPN and CDR2 SVGIG (reference sequence).

The chain uses TRBV18 and TRBJ1-1; 12 bases line up with TRBD1. Germline V gene lookup returns CDR1 KGHSH and CDR2 LQKENI. Trimming cost V 3 bases and J 1 base; bases outside gene matches: 6. This CDR3 region has 17 residues. CDR3 coding DNA: TGTGCCAGCTCACCGGGACAGGGGGCAAAGAGGAACACTGAAGCTTTCTTT. Residues: CASSPGQGAKRNTEAFF. The complete variable domain, with remaining parts taken from reference TRBV18 and TRBJ1-1, reads NAGVMQNPRHLVRRRGQEARLRCSPMKGHSHVYWYRQLPEEGLKFMVYLQKENIIDESGMPKERFSAEFPKEGPSILRIQQVVRGDSAAYFCASSPGQGAKRNTEAFFGQGTRLTVV.

CDR3 region: CASSRTEPYEQYF. The CDR3 region has the DNA TGTGCCAGCAGCCGGACAGAACCCTACGAGCAGTACTTC. The rearrangement links TRBV7-6 to TRBJ2-7, with D possibly matching TRBD1 (6 bases). The CDR3 contains 13 residues. CDR1 is SGHVS, CDR2 FNYEAQ, per germline. The ends were cut back, 5 bases at V and 2 bases at J, with 10 bases in the middle.

The chain uses TRBV4-2 and TRBJ1-2; D uncertain. Germline V lookup: CDR1 LGHNA, CDR2 YNFKEQ. The CDR3 spans 17 residues. V lost 2 bases and J lost 8, with 24 bases in between. CDR3 nucleotides: TGTGCCAGCAGCCAAAGCCCGGGGTCGGGTTTGATTAACGGCTACACCTTC. Protein sequence: CASSQSPGSGLINGYTF.

The rearrangement joins TRBV30 to TRBJ1-2, with D hard to call. The CDR3 covers 13 residues. The germline gives CDR1 GTSNPN, CDR2 SVGIG (reference sequence). Trimming cost V 0 bases and J 4 bases, with 9 bases left between them. Here the CDR3 reads CAWSVQAAYGYTF. The CDR3 nucleotides read TGTGCCTGGAGTGTGCAGGCCGCCTATGGCTACACCTTC.

The rearrangement links TRBV3-1 (or the pseudogene TRBV3-2) to TRBJ2-2; the match to TRBD2 covers 10 bases. Germline CDR1 reads LGHDT; CDR2 reads YNNKEL (reference sequence). The V gene end was trimmed by 4 bases and the J gene end by 1 base; junction bases not matched to a gene: 3. The CDR3 sequence is 16 residues long. CDR3 sequence (DNA): TGTGCCAGCAGCCCTGAGCGGGGGGGGAACACCGGGGAGCTGTTTTTT. Its translation: CASSPERGGNTGELFF.

The rearrangement joins TRBV5-1 to TRBJ1-4, with a weak D call TRBD1 (5 bases). This CDR3 has 15 residues. Germline V lookup: CDR1 SGHRS, CDR2 YFSETQ. Trimming took off 4 bases at V and 8 bases at J, with 18 bases between the two ends. CDR3: CASSREGIRREKLFF. As DNA, the CDR3 is TGCGCCAGCAGCCGGGAGGGGATAAGGAGAGAAAAACTGTTTTTT.

The rearrangement joins TRBV5-5 to TRBJ2-6, with D maybe TRBD2 (6 bases). Trimming shortened V by 4 bases and J by 5 bases, and 13 bases separated the two germline ends. CDR3 size: 15 residues. Germline V CDR1 and CDR2: SGHKS, YYEKEE (reference sequence). CDR3 sequence (DNA): TGTGCCAGCAGCCCCGGACTAAACTGGGCCAACGTCCTGACTTTC. Protein sequence: CASSPGLNWANVLTF. The variable domain in full, with the rest retrieved from reference TRBV5-5 and TRBJ2-6, is DAGVTQSPTHLIKTRGQQVTLRCSPISGHKSVSWYQQVLGQGPQFIFQYYEKEERGRGNFPDRFSARQFPNYSSELNVNALLLGDSALYLCASSPGLNWANVLTFGAGSRLTVL.

The chain joins TRBV7-8 to TRBJ1-2; 8 positions match TRBD1. V lost 2 bases, J lost 4 bases, and 9 bases stayed unmatched. Germline lookup yields CDR1 SGHVS and CDR2 FQNEAQ. This CDR3 contains 16 residues. The CDR3 DNA sequence: TGTGCCAGCAGCTTATCCGAACAGGGGGGCGTCTATGGCTACACCTTC. Protein: CASSLSEQGGVYGYTF.

Only one count was recorded for this clone. This chain connects TRBV4-2 to TRBJ2-3; 8 positions match TRBD2. Germline CDR1 reads LGHNA; CDR2 reads YNFKEQ. Germline trimming cut 4 bases from V and 0 bases from J; bases unmatched to any gene: 9. There are 17 residues in the CDR3. The CDR3 nucleotides read TGTGCCAGCAGCCCCCTAGCGGCGGGGGGAAGCACAGATACGCAGTATTTT. Translating gives CASSPLAAGGSTDTQYF.

This CDR3 is CASSSAGEAFF. CDR3 DNA: TGTGCCAGCAGCTCGGCCGGGGAAGCTTTCTTT. The chain recombines TRBV7-9 with TRBJ1-1; D is undetermined. This CDR3 has 11 residues. Trimming left V 4 bases short and J 8 bases short, with 8 bases between. Germline CDR1 reads SEHNR; CDR2 reads FQNEAQ (reference sequence).

The chain employs TRBV4-1 and TRBJ1-2; no clear D. V was pared by 1 base and J by 0 bases, with 9 bases between. Germline V gene data show CDR1 as MGHRA and CDR2 as YSYEKL. CDR3 length: 15 amino acids. Here the CDR3 DNA reads TGCGCCAGCAGCCAAGTGTTACTCTCTAACTATGGCTACACCTTC. It encodes CASSQVLLSNYGYTF.

This chain connects TRBV7-8 to TRBJ1-5; weak D call: TRBD1 (5 bases). V lost 4 bases to trimming and J lost 5 bases, with 18 bases between them. Germline lookup yields CDR1 SGHVS and CDR2 FQNEAQ. The CDR3 runs to 16 residues. The CDR3 spells CASSSRTAGGDQPQHF. In DNA form, the CDR3 reads TGTGCCAGCAGCTCCAGAACAGCCGGGGGAGATCAGCCCCAGCATTTT.

This chain joins TRBV10-2 and TRBJ2-3; 7 bases line up with TRBD2. Germline assignment: CDR1 WSHSY and CDR2 SAAADI. The CDR3 has 16 residues. Trimming at V came to 8 bases and at J to 6 bases, leaving 17 bases not matched to a gene. The CDR3 protein is CASYARAGVGGDTQYF. The CDR3 DNA reads TGCGCCAGCTATGCTAGGGCGGGGGTCGGAGGGGATACGCAGTATTTT.

The gene calls are TRBV30 and TRBJ1-2; TRBD1 aligns across 11 bases. The trim removed 5 bases at V and 4 bases at J, leaving 12 bases unmatched. Germline V gene sequence: CDR1 GTSNPN, CDR2 SVGIG (reference sequence). This CDR3 is 16 amino acids long. In nucleotides, the CDR3 is TGTGCCTGGGACGAGATACCCGGGACAGGGGGCTATGGCTACACCTTC. Encoded protein: CAWDEIPGTGGYGYTF.

This sequence joins TRBV18 and TRBJ2-3; a weak D match, TRBD2 (5 bases). Germline CDR1 is KGHSH and CDR2 is LQKENI. Deletions cut 5 bases from V and 0 bases from J, with 9 bases between. The CDR3 is 14 residues long. The CDR3: CASSTRTSTDTQYF. The CDR3, as DNA: TGTGCCAGCTCAACGAGGACTAGCACAGATACGCAGTATTTT.

V gene TRBV2 combines with J gene TRBJ2-1; D is unclear. Trimming shortened V by 6 bases and J by 0 bases, and 15 bases separated the two germline ends. The CDR3 has 16 residues. Germline V CDR1 and CDR2: SNHLY, FYNNEI. Here the CDR3 reads CASRPEVSSSYNEQFF. The DNA for the CDR3 is TGTGCCAGCAGACCAGAAGTTTCGAGCTCCTACAATGAGCAGTTCTTC.

This chain joins TRBV6-6 and TRBJ1-1; unclear D gene. This CDR3 has 9 residues. In germline, CDR1 is MNHNY, CDR2 SVGAGI (reference sequence). The V end lost 6 bases, the J end lost 8 bases, and 4 bases lay between the germline ends. Here the CDR3 DNA reads TGTGCCAGCAGCACCGAAGCTTTCTTT. Amino acids: CASSTEAFF.

The chain is built from TRBV10-1 and TRBJ2-2; TRBD2 aligns across 9 bases. There are 17 residues in the CDR3. Germline V gives CDR1 WNHNN, CDR2 SYGVQD (reference sequence). CDR3 protein: CAGSESGVAGVAGELFF. CDR3 coding DNA: TGCGCTGGATCCGAGTCGGGCGTAGCGGGGGTGGCCGGGGAGCTGTTTTTT.

This clone appeared once. The gene calls are TRBV5-4 and TRBJ1-4; D is ambiguous. Trimming removed 2 bases at V and 8 bases at J, with 10 bases between. This CDR3 contains 13 residues. CDR1 is SGHNT, CDR2 YYREEE, per germline (reference sequence). CDR3 DNA: TGTGCCAGCAGCTTAAGGGTAAACGAAAAACTGTTTTTT. Translating it yields CASSLRVNEKLFF.

This chain links TRBV19 with TRBJ1-2, with 8 bases matching TRBD1. Germline trimming cut 4 bases from V and 4 bases from J; bases unmatched to any gene: 2. The CDR3 extends over 13 amino acids. CDR1 LNHDA and CDR2 SQIVND come from the germline V gene (reference sequence). The CDR3 bases are TGTGCCAGTAGTAAGACAGGGGTCTATGGCTACACCTTC. Its protein is CASSKTGVYGYTF. Filled out from reference TRBV19 and TRBJ1-2, the complete variable domain reads DGGITQSPKYLFRKEGQNVTLSCEQNLNHDAMYWYRQDPGQGLRLIYYSQIVNDFQKGDIAEGYSVSREKKESFPLTVTSAQKNPTAFYLCASSKTGVYGYTFGSGTRLTVV.

CDR3 region: CASSEEQTGQETQYF. CDR3 coding DNA: TGTGCCAGCAGCGAGGAACAGACCGGCCAAGAGACCCAGTACTTC. The V gene is TRBV9, the J gene TRBJ2-5; no firm D call. CDR1 and CDR2 from the germline V gene are SGDLS and YYNGEE. Trimming took off 3 bases at V and 1 base at J, with 13 bases between the two ends. The CDR3 loop spans 15 amino acids.

The chain is built from TRBV19 and TRBJ2-3; unclear D gene. Germline V CDR1 and CDR2: LNHDA, SQIVND (reference sequence). V was shortened by 4 bases and J by 4 bases, with 18 bases between the two germline ends. The CDR3 consists of 16 residues. For the CDR3, the DNA is TGTGCCAGTAGTAGGGCCCACTATGTCCCCCCAGATACGCAGTATTTT. This gives the protein CASSRAHYVPPDTQYF.

This clone has only one observation. This chain joins TRBV9 and TRBJ1-4; D gene unclear. The CDR3 has 16 amino acids. V shed 0 bases and J shed 0 bases, with 9 bases lying between them. Germline CDR1 SGDLS, CDR2 YYNGEE. The CDR3 DNA reads TGTGCCAGCAGCGTAGCTCTGGGTGCAACTAATGAAAAACTGTTTTTT. Protein sequence: CASSVALGATNEKLFF.